Presented here are 3 T cell receptor beta chains from one specimen sequenced in a study of T cell repertoires in cytomegalovirus infection. TCRdb analysed the reads with MiXCR anew, one entry per CDR3 protein. The sample includes a few hundred thousand distinct CDR3 sequences, around 18% seen only once; the top ten take 8.5% to 10%. Source material: PBMCs. These receptors were obtained from a human donor in good health (CMV status not recorded). Some clones in this sample may be carry-over from other donors' samples.

Ten or more counts support this clonotype. The chain links TRBV7-8 to TRBJ1-1; D is possibly TRBD1 (5 bases). Germline CDR1 is SGHVS and CDR2 is FQNEAQ. Trimming shortened V by 2 bases and J by 3 bases, and 7 bases separated the two germline ends. The CDR3 runs 13 residues. The chain's CDR3 is CASSLLTDTEAFF. CDR3 in DNA: TGTGCCAGCAGCTTACTGACAGACACTGAAGCTTTCTTT.

This clonotype was recorded a few times. The rearrangement uses TRBV11-2 and TRBJ2-3; no definite D call. CDR3 length equals 15 residues. Per the germline V gene, CDR1 is SGHAT and CDR2 is FQNNGV. Trimming cost V 2 bases and J 2 bases, with 11 bases left between them. CDR3 nucleotide sequence: TGTGCCAGCAGCTTAAACAGAAGGATCACAGATACGCAGTATTTT. Its translation: CASSLNRRITDTQYF.

This clonotype showed up just a few times. The gene calls are TRBV7-8 and TRBJ2-3, with 9 bases matching TRBD1. J gave up 2 bases and V 1 base, and 10 bases lay outside the gene matches. This CDR3 is built from 18 residues. Germline V gene data show CDR1 as SGHVS and CDR2 as FQNEAQ. CDR3 bases: TGTGCCAGCAGCTTAGTCAACGTGGGGACAGGGTACACAGATACGCAGTATTTT. Protein: CASSLVNVGTGYTDTQYF. Together with reference TRBV7-8 and TRBJ2-3, the CDR3 gives the full variable domain: GAGVSQSPRYKVAKRGQDVALRCDPISGHVSLFWYQQALGQGPEFLTYFQNEAQLDKSGLPSDRFFAERPEGSVSTLKIQRTQQEDSAVYLCASSLVNVGTGYTDTQYFGPGTRLTVL.